The 28 T cell receptor beta chains given below trace back to one sample, sequenced in a study of T cells expressing NK-cell markers. TCRdb re-called the 5' RACE reads and catalogs CDR3 proteins one per entry, DNA excluded. This sample contains 140,000 or so distinct CDR3 sequences. The specimen sequenced was blood T cells: a sorted CD56 or NKG2C T cell subset, CD4+ or CD8+ T cells, or bulk PBMC T cells (not recorded which). These receptors were obtained from a young man in good health.

The chain uses TRBV27 and TRBJ2-7; the TCRdb D gene call, TRBD1, has no DNA to confirm it. This CDR3 has 18 amino acids. In germline, CDR1 is MNHEY, CDR2 SMNVEV (reference sequence). CDR3 in amino acids: CASSSGWGLAGAPYEQYF.

This chain joins TRBV7-9 and TRBJ2-1. CDR1 is SEHNR, CDR2 FQNEAQ, per germline (reference sequence). The CDR3 has 13 residues. CDR3 in amino acids: CASSLTPYNEQFF.

This chain joins TRBV7-9 and TRBJ2-3; TCRdb proposes TRBD2, but this gene call is untestable without DNA. The length of the CDR3 is 13 residues. Germline V gene sequence: CDR1 SEHNR, CDR2 FQNEAQ (reference sequence). The chain's CDR3 is CASSPERGDTQYF.

The rearrangement links TRBV12-3 or TRBV12-4 to TRBJ2-1; the D call from TCRdb, TRBD2, cannot be confirmed without DNA. CDR3 length: 17 amino acids. The CDR3 region is CASSPIAGTSVRNEQFF.

The chain carries TRBV27 and TRBJ1-5; TCRdb returns TRBD1, unconfirmable since there is no DNA. CDR3 length equals 14 residues. From germline, CDR1 is MNHEY and CDR2 SMNVEV (reference sequence). This chain's CDR3 is CASSLGGGGQPQHF.

The chain has TRBV5-1 and TRBJ2-6; the D gene TCRdb calls, TRBD1, cannot be checked with no DNA. This CDR3 is 18 amino acids long. Germline CDR1 SGHRS, CDR2 YFSETQ. CDR3 sequence reads: CASSPKGGSIPGANVLTF. The full variable domain, completed using reference TRBV5-1 and TRBJ2-6, is KAGVTQTPRYLIKTRGQQVTLSCSPISGHRSVSWYQQTPGQGLQFLFEYFSETQRNKGNFPGRFSGRQFSNSRSEMNVSTLELGDSALYLCASSPKGGSIPGANVLTFGAGSRLTVL.

CDR3 in amino acids: CASSPRTGREKTQYF. V is TRBV27 and J is TRBJ2-5; TCRdb's assignment of TRBD1 cannot be checked, as there is no DNA. The length of the CDR3 is 15 residues. Germline lookup yields CDR1 MNHEY and CDR2 SMNVEV (reference sequence).

This chain uses TRBV9 with TRBJ2-1; absent DNA, TCRdb's TRBD2 call cannot be checked. The germline V gene encodes CDR1 SGDLS and CDR2 YYNGEE. The CDR3 consists of 16 residues. CDR3: CASSVDLAGGANEQFF.

The V and J genes are TRBV2 and TRBJ1-5; TCRdb reports TRBD1, a call that lacks DNA to check it against. The V gene's germline CDR1 is SNHLY and CDR2 FYNNEI. The length of the CDR3 is 17 residues. CDR3 residues: CASSEWGAGGANQPQHF.

The chain has TRBV19 and TRBJ2-1; TCRdb reports TRBD2, a call that lacks DNA to check it against. The CDR3 has 15 amino acids. Germline V gene lookup returns CDR1 LNHDA and CDR2 SQIVND (reference sequence). CDR3 sequence: CASSWGVPGLLEQFF.

The chain links TRBV4-1 to TRBJ2-1; TCRdb lists TRBD2, though no DNA is available to test this call. The germline CDR1 and CDR2 sequences are MGHRA and YSYEKL. The CDR3 is 15 residues long. The CDR3 protein is CASSQKLAGDYEQFF.

The chain joins TRBV19 to TRBJ1-5; TCRdb gives TRBD1 as the D gene, but with no DNA this cannot be confirmed. This CDR3 is built from 16 residues. Germline loops: CDR1 LNHDA, CDR2 SQIVND (reference sequence). The CDR3 is CASSILQTGGGQPQHF.

The V and J genes are TRBV15 and TRBJ2-1; as DNA is missing, the TRBD1 call by TCRdb cannot be tested. The CDR3 loop spans 17 amino acids. CDR1 and CDR2 from the germline V gene are LNHNV and YYDKDF (reference sequence). CDR3 region: CATSRTRTASSYNEQFF.

J is TRBJ1-5 and V is TRBV19; TCRdb's assignment of TRBD1 cannot be checked, as there is no DNA. Germline lookup yields CDR1 LNHDA and CDR2 SQIVND (reference sequence). The length of the CDR3 is 14 residues. The chain's CDR3 is CASSLQGPNQPQHF.

This chain connects TRBV5-1 to TRBJ2-7; TCRdb picks TRBD1, but there is no DNA to check that call. There are 14 residues in the CDR3. CDR1 is SGHRS and CDR2 is YFSETQ in the germline V gene. This chain's CDR3 is CASSSRQGRDEQYF.

V gene TRBV3-1 combines with J gene TRBJ1-2. The CDR3 has 14 amino acids. Looked up from germline, CDR1 is LGHDT and CDR2 is YNNKEL (reference sequence). CDR3: CASSQPGANYGYTF.

The rearrangement uses TRBV20-1 and TRBJ2-3; TCRdb calls TRBD2, which cannot be checked without DNA. CDR1 is DFQATT and CDR2 is SNEGSKA in the germline V gene (reference sequence). This CDR3 has 16 amino acids. The CDR3: CSARDRASGSTDTQYF.

The chain is built from TRBV4-2 and TRBJ2-1. The CDR3 is 13 amino acids. CDR1 LGHNA and CDR2 YNFKEQ come from the germline V gene. CDR3 sequence: CASSQDLTLEQFF.

This chain links TRBV29-1 with TRBJ2-1; without DNA, the TCRdb call of TRBD1 cannot be checked. The V gene's germline CDR1 is SQVTM and CDR2 ANQGSEA. The CDR3 loop spans 14 amino acids. CDR3 residues: CSVADRLNYNEQFF.

V gene TRBV7-9 combines with J gene TRBJ1-1. This CDR3 region has 11 residues. Germline loops: CDR1 SEHNR, CDR2 FQNEAQ (reference sequence). CDR3 residues: CASSLGVGAFF.

The chain recombines TRBV20-1 with TRBJ1-2. The CDR3 length is 17 residues. Per germline, CDR1 DFQATT and CDR2 SNEGSKA (reference sequence). This CDR3 reads CSARDHILPTADYGYTF.

V and J are TRBV20-1 and TRBJ2-2; as DNA is missing, the TRBD1 call by TCRdb cannot be tested. This CDR3 is built from 14 residues. CDR1 is DFQATT, CDR2 SNEGSKA, per germline (reference sequence). CDR3 residues: CSARAGANTGELFF.

The chain couples TRBV19 to TRBJ1-5. From germline, CDR1 is LNHDA and CDR2 SQIVND (reference sequence). CDR3 length equals 18 residues. This CDR3 is CASSIAGAGRVSNQPQHF.

This chain joins TRBV4-2 and TRBJ2-7; TCRdb selects TRBD1, and the lack of DNA leaves this call unchecked. Germline CDR1 reads LGHNA; CDR2 reads YNFKEQ. CDR3 length: 12 residues. The CDR3 is CASSDMGVEQYF.

The genes are TRBV19 and TRBJ2-5; there is no DNA to check the TCRdb D call of TRBD2. Germline CDR1 is LNHDA and CDR2 is SQIVND (reference sequence). The CDR3 has 13 amino acids. CDR3: CASSILGGETQYF. The full variable domain, with the rest looked up from reference TRBV19 and TRBJ2-5, is DGGITQSPKYLFRKEGQNVTLSCEQNLNHDAMYWYRQDPGQGLRLIYYSQIVNDFQKGDIAEGYSVSREKKESFPLTVTSAQKNPTAFYLCASSILGGETQYFGPGTRLLVL.

The V gene is TRBV7-9, the J gene TRBJ2-7. CDR1 and CDR2 (germline): SEHNR, FQNEAQ (reference sequence). The CDR3 is made up of 14 amino acids. This chain's CDR3 is CASTHGSEAYEQYF.

The chain carries TRBV12-5 and TRBJ2-5; TCRdb gives TRBD1 as the D gene, but with no DNA this cannot be confirmed. Per germline, CDR1 LGHNT and CDR2 FRNRAP. CDR3 length equals 13 residues. The CDR3 protein is CASGLSQGETQYF.

CDR3 residues: CASSLEGQGGLVGKLFF. This chain links TRBV7-8 with TRBJ1-4; without DNA, the TCRdb call of TRBD1 cannot be checked. CDR1 is SGHVS, CDR2 FQNEAQ, per germline. There are 17 residues in the CDR3. Full variable domain (outside the CDR3, taken from reference TRBV7-8 and TRBJ1-4): GAGVSQSPRYKVAKRGQDVALRCDPISGHVSLFWYQQALGQGPEFLTYFQNEAQLDKSGLPSDRFFAERPEGSVSTLKIQRTQQEDSAVYLCASSLEGQGGLVGKLFFGSGTQLSVL.